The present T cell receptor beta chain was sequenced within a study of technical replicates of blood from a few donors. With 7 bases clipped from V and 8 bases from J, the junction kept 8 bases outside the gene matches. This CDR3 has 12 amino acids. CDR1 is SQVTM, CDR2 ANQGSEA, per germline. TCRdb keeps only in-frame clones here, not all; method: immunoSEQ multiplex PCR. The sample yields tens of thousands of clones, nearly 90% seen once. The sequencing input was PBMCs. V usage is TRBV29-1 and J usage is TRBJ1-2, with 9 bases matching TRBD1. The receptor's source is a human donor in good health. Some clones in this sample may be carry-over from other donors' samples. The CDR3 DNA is TGCAGCGAACGACAGGGGGTCGACGGCTACACCTTC. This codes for CSERQGVDGYTF.